A single sample gave rise to the 14 T cell receptor beta chains below, sequenced in a study of T cell changes during pregnancy in multiple sclerosis. Here immunoSEQ multiplex PCR was the method, and the copy in TCRdb shows in-frame clones only, minus some. This table has roughly 47,000 clones, around 87% appearing once. The sequencing used CD8+ T cells from peripheral blood mononuclear cells, collected in the second trimester of pregnancy. The receptors were sampled from a female donor with multiple sclerosis, enrolled in a pregnancy study.

The V and J genes are TRBV15 and TRBJ2-7; 7 nucleotides line up with TRBD1. There are 15 residues in the CDR3. Germline lookup yields CDR1 LNHNV and CDR2 YYDKDF (reference sequence). Trimming cost V 2 bases and J 1 base; bases outside gene matches: 5. CDR3 sequence reads: CATSRSRDSSYEQYF. The CDR3 region has the DNA TGTGCCACCAGCAGAAGCCGGGACAGTTCCTACGAGCAGTACTTC.

This rearrangement joins TRBV28 to TRBJ2-1; no reliable D call. Germline CDR1 and CDR2: MDHEN and SYDVKM. V was cut by 2 bases and J by 4 bases, with 9 bases left in between. The CDR3 runs to 14 residues. The CDR3 nucleotides read TGTGCCAGCAGTTTAACCCGCACTTACAATGAGCAGTTCTTC. It is translated as CASSLTRTYNEQFF.

This clone has a single count. The gene calls are TRBV5-1 and TRBJ2-1, with 8 bases identical to TRBD1. CDR1 and CDR2 (germline): SGHRS, YFSETQ. The junction had 8 bases not matched to a gene; V was cut back by 4 bases and J by 5 bases. There are 15 residues in the CDR3. The CDR3 nucleotides read TGCGCCAGCAGCCTAACCGGGACAGGAGACAATGAGCAGTTCTTC. Translated: CASSLTGTGDNEQFF.

Only one count was recorded for this clone. This sequence joins TRBV2 and TRBJ1-5; 8 nucleotides match TRBD1. CDR3 size: 15 residues. CDR1 SNHLY and CDR2 FYNNEI come from the germline V gene. Trimming at V came to 4 bases and at J to 3 bases, leaving 5 bases not matched to a gene. CDR3 DNA sequence: TGTGCCAGCAGTGGGGGACAGGATCTCAATCAGCCCCAGCATTTT. Its protein product is CASSGGQDLNQPQHF.

V and J are TRBV7-7 and TRBJ2-7, with a weak D call TRBD1 (5 bases). The CDR3 has 14 amino acids. From germline, CDR1 is SSHAT and CDR2 FNYEAQ (reference sequence). Trimming removed 5 bases from V and 9 bases from J, with 20 bases in between. The CDR3: CASSPLTESWAQYF. The CDR3, as DNA: TGTGCCAGCAGCCCCCTGACAGAGTCTTGGGCGCAGTACTTC.

The rearrangement joins TRBV27 to TRBJ2-7; TRBD1 matches at 7 bases. Germline V gives CDR1 MNHEY, CDR2 SMNVEV (reference sequence). CDR3 length equals 15 residues. J gave up 1 base and V 2 bases, and 5 bases lay outside the gene matches. CDR3: CASSLTGTASYEQYF. In DNA, the CDR3 is TGTGCCAGCAGTTTAACCGGGACAGCGTCCTACGAGCAGTACTTC.

This chain joins TRBV29-1 and TRBJ1-1, with 8 bases lining up with TRBD1. The germline gives CDR1 SQVTM, CDR2 ANQGSEA. The V gene end was trimmed by 4 bases and the J gene end by 6 bases; junction bases not matched to a gene: 16. CDR3 length: 16 residues. Here the CDR3 DNA reads TGCAGCGTTGTGGAGACAGGGGCCCGAGGTAAGGCTGAAGCTTTCTTT. This sequence encodes CSVVETGARGKAEAFF.

The V gene is TRBV7-9, the J gene TRBJ2-1, with TRBD1 matching 7 bases. CDR1 and CDR2 (germline): SEHNR, FQNEAQ (reference sequence). The ends lost 7 bases at V and 2 bases at J; junction bases unmatched: 8. CDR3 size: 15 residues. The DNA of the CDR3 is TGTGCCAGCATCGGACTGACAGGGACCTACAATGAGCAGTTCTTC. This translates into CASIGLTGTYNEQFF.

This clone came up once. CDR3 in DNA: TGTGCCAGCAGTTTAGTGAGGGAGAGGGAAGAGACCCAGTACTTC. Protein sequence: CASSLVREREETQYF. V is TRBV27 and J is TRBJ2-5; weak D call: TRBD2 (5 bases). CDR1 and CDR2 from the germline V gene are MNHEY and SMNVEV (reference sequence). Deletions cut 2 bases from V and 3 bases from J, with 13 bases between. CDR3 length equals 15 residues.

V usage is TRBV10-3 and J usage is TRBJ1-1; D not resolved. CDR3 length: 13 amino acids. V lost 7 bases and J 5 bases, leaving 14 bases between the germline ends. CDR1 is ENHRY and CDR2 is SYGVKD in the germline V gene. CDR3 loop: CAITPGPTTEAFF. The CDR3 nucleotides are TGTGCCATCACTCCGGGTCCGACGACTGAAGCTTTCTTT.

The V and J genes are TRBV14 and TRBJ2-3, with TRBD2 identical over 15 bases. Germline V gives CDR1 SGHDN, CDR2 FVKESK. The V and J ends lost 4 bases and 3 bases, in that order; junction bases with no gene match: 14. This CDR3 is 20 amino acids long. The CDR3 nucleotides are TGTGCCAGCAGCCCGGGACTGCCGGGACTAGCGGGGGGTGTGACAGATACGCAGTATTTT. Translated: CASSPGLPGLAGGVTDTQYF.

The V gene is TRBV9, the J gene TRBJ1-2, with D uncertain. The CDR3 is 19 residues long. Germline-derived CDR1 and CDR2 are SGDLS and YYNGEE. The V gene lost 0 bases and the J gene lost 3 bases, with 24 bases spanning the gap. The CDR3 region is CASSVARSDSRGGDYGYTF. In nucleotides, the CDR3 is TGTGCCAGCAGCGTAGCCCGTTCCGACTCTCGAGGTGGTGACTATGGCTACACCTTC.

The chain links TRBV9 to TRBJ2-5, with 8 nucleotides matching TRBD2. The CDR3 runs 15 residues. Germline CDR1 is SGDLS and CDR2 is YYNGEE. V lost 2 bases, J lost 5 bases, and 8 bases stayed unmatched. This CDR3 is CASSVGGAEGETQYF. CDR3 in DNA: TGTGCCAGCAGCGTCGGGGGGGCCGAGGGGGAGACCCAGTACTTC.

The chain is built from TRBV7-3 and TRBJ2-3; D uncertain. Germline V CDR1 and CDR2: SGHTA, FQGTGA. With 5 bases removed from V and 0 bases from J, the gap between germline ends came to 6 bases. The CDR3 consists of 13 residues. Here the CDR3 reads CASSLVSTDTQYF. The CDR3 region has the DNA TGTGCCAGCAGCCTAGTAAGCACAGATACGCAGTATTTT.